Shown below are 25 T cell receptor beta chains from a single sample sequenced in a study of cytomegalovirus exposure and HLA in healthy donors. The PCR used 60 Vbeta and 13 Jbeta primers. Generated by immunoSEQ multiplex PCR, the TCRdb table keeps only in-frame clones and is missing some. Of roughly 180,000 clones listed, around 76% are singletons. The sequenced sample was PBMCs. Source of these receptors: a man aged 40-49 years in good health and CMV-seronegative.

The J gene is TRBJ1-1, the V gene TRBV28, with D perhaps TRBD1 (5 bases). The germline gives CDR1 MDHEN, CDR2 SYDVKM. The CDR3 is 12 residues long. Trimming pared 3 bases from V and 7 bases from J, leaving 9 bases between. CDR3 nucleotides: TGTGCCAGCAGTTTCAGACAGAATGAAGCTTTCTTT. It specifies CASSFRQNEAFF.

The gene calls are TRBV4-3 and TRBJ2-7; tentative D call: TRBD2 (6 bases). Germline V CDR1 and CDR2: LGHNA, YSLEER. Deletions cut 1 base from V and 5 bases from J, with 15 bases between. This CDR3 has 15 amino acids. CDR3 coding DNA: TGCGCCAGCAGCCAAGTGTACGGGGGAATGAACGAGCAGTACTTC. It is translated as CASSQVYGGMNEQYF.

The chain couples TRBV4-2 to TRBJ2-5, with TRBD1 as a possible D gene (5 bases). The CDR3 is 15 amino acids. Per germline, CDR1 LGHNA and CDR2 YNFKEQ. The germline V and J ends were trimmed by 3 bases and 6 bases, with 17 bases remaining between them. The CDR3 DNA follows: TGTGCCAGCAGCCACCTTAAGGGGCAGGGTAAGACCCAGTACTTC. Protein product: CASSHLKGQGKTQYF.

The rearrangement links TRBV19 to TRBJ2-2, with 8 bases lining up with TRBD1. Losses at the gene ends were 9 bases for V and 6 bases for J; bases not matched to a gene: 12. CDR3 length equals 15 residues. CDR1 and CDR2 from the germline V gene are LNHDA and SQIVND (reference sequence). The CDR3 here is CASSPGQAIPGELFF. For the CDR3, the DNA is TGTGCCAGCTCTCCGGGACAGGCGATTCCCGGGGAGCTGTTTTTT.

The V gene is TRBV19, the J gene TRBJ1-5; 7 bases align to TRBD1. V dropped 5 bases and J dropped 3; count of bases not matched to a gene: 10. The CDR3 runs 16 residues. Germline CDR1 and CDR2: LNHDA and SQIVND (reference sequence). The CDR3 coding sequence is TGTGCCAGTAGTCCTCGGACCGGGACAGACAATCAGCCCCAGCATTTT. Translation gives CASSPRTGTDNQPQHF.

This chain links TRBV4-1 with TRBJ1-5, with 7 bases aligning to TRBD1. J gave up 5 bases and V 3 bases, and 10 bases lay outside the gene matches. The CDR3 sequence is 16 residues long. CDR1 is MGHRA and CDR2 is YSYEKL in the germline V gene. The CDR3 protein is CASSQTGRSSDQPQHF. DNA for the CDR3: TGCGCCAGCAGCCAGACAGGGAGAAGCAGTGATCAGCCCCAGCATTTT.

The CDR3 protein is CASSLGGRGYEQYF. The CDR3 DNA follows: TGTGCCAGCAGCTTAGGCGGGAGGGGGTACGAGCAGTACTTC. The V and J genes are TRBV7-9 and TRBJ2-7; 9 nucleotides line up with TRBD2. The V gene end was trimmed by 1 base and the J gene end by 4 bases; junction bases not matched to a gene: 2. Looked up from germline, CDR1 is SEHNR and CDR2 is FQNEAQ (reference sequence). The CDR3 is made up of 14 amino acids.

The chain is built from TRBV27 and TRBJ2-3, with TRBD1 matching over 8 bases. Per the germline V gene, CDR1 is MNHEY and CDR2 is SMNVEV (reference sequence). The CDR3 consists of 15 residues. The V and J ends lost 4 bases and 3 bases, in that order; junction bases with no gene match: 6. This CDR3 is CASSSTGVSTDTQYF. The CDR3 nucleotides read TGTGCCAGCAGTTCGACAGGGGTGTCGACAGATACGCAGTATTTT.

The V call is TRBV10-3, the J call TRBJ2-5; 8 bases line up with TRBD2. V dropped 1 base and J dropped 5; count of bases not matched to a gene: 9. The CDR3 is 16 amino acids. CDR1 is ENHRY, CDR2 SYGVKD, per germline. Here the CDR3 DNA reads TGTGCCATCAGTGAGTTGGAAGCGGGGGCCGGGGAGACCCAGTACTTC. This codes for CAISELEAGAGETQYF.

V gene TRBV6-6 combines with J gene TRBJ2-2; D might be TRBD2 (7 bases). CDR3 length equals 15 residues. Trimming took off 7 bases at V and 2 bases at J, with 14 bases between the two ends. Looked up from germline, CDR1 is MNHNY and CDR2 is SVGAGI (reference sequence). The CDR3 spells CASKSGGANTGELFF. In DNA form, the CDR3 reads TGTGCCAGCAAGTCTGGGGGGGCAAACACCGGGGAGCTGTTTTTT.

V and J are TRBV30 and TRBJ2-2; D may be TRBD1 (6 bases). CDR3 length: 15 residues. Germline V lookup: CDR1 GTSNPN, CDR2 SVGIG (reference sequence). Trimming removed 6 bases from V and 0 bases from J, with 14 bases in between. This chain's CDR3 is CACMGARANTGELFF. The CDR3 DNA reads as TGTGCCTGTATGGGGGCCAGGGCGAACACCGGGGAGCTGTTTTTT.

This clone appeared once. This chain links TRBV19 with TRBJ2-7; unclear D gene. Trimming took 3 bases from V and 0 from J, leaving 9 bases between them. The CDR3 length is 14 residues. Per germline, CDR1 LNHDA and CDR2 SQIVND (reference sequence). CDR3 DNA: TGTGCCAGTAGTATTTTCTTTAGCTCCTACGAGCAGTACTTC. It codes for CASSIFFSSYEQYF.

This clone was observed a single time. This chain connects TRBV7-9 to TRBJ2-7; 10 positions agree with TRBD1. V lost 5 bases and J lost 1; bases outside the gene matches: 5. This CDR3 has 15 amino acids. From germline, CDR1 is SEHNR and CDR2 FQNEAQ (reference sequence). The CDR3 loop reads CASSPPDRGSYEQYF. CDR3 coding DNA: TGTGCCAGCAGCCCGCCGGACAGGGGGTCCTACGAGCAGTACTTC.

The J gene is TRBJ2-6, the V gene TRBV27, with D possibly matching TRBD2 (6 bases). The CDR3 is 16 residues long. CDR1 is MNHEY and CDR2 is SMNVEV in the germline V gene (reference sequence). V gave up 5 bases and J gave up 2 bases, with 13 bases separating them. CDR3 sequence (DNA): TGTGCCAGCAGTCTACTCGGGGGAACTGGGGCCAACGTCCTGACTTTC. It translates to CASSLLGGTGANVLTF.

J is TRBJ2-5 and V is TRBV27, with 13 bases matching TRBD2. CDR3 length: 17 amino acids. After removal of 7 bases from V and 5 bases from J, the junction contained 13 bases not matched to a gene. CDR1 is MNHEY and CDR2 is SMNVEV in the germline V gene (reference sequence). The CDR3 here is CASNPGLAGYNVETQYF. Here the CDR3 DNA reads TGTGCCAGCAACCCGGGACTAGCGGGATATAATGTGGAGACCCAGTACTTC.

The rearrangement links TRBV7-8 to TRBJ2-7; D possibly corresponds to TRBD1 (6 bases). Trimming pared 4 bases from V and 6 bases from J, leaving 19 bases between. Germline CDR1 and CDR2: SGHVS and FQNEAQ. The CDR3 is 15 residues long. CDR3 in amino acids: CASSSWGQGSSEQYF. The CDR3 DNA reads as TGTGCCAGCAGCTCCTGGGGGCAGGGCAGCAGCGAGCAGTACTTC.

V and J are TRBV7-9 and TRBJ2-2; a weak D match, TRBD2 (6 bases). Germline V gene lookup returns CDR1 SEHNR and CDR2 FQNEAQ (reference sequence). The CDR3 covers 13 residues. Deletions cut 5 bases from V and 3 bases from J, with 7 bases between. The CDR3 bases are TGTGCCAGCAGCAGGGAGGACACCGGGGAGCTGTTTTTT. Residues: CASSREDTGELFF.

The gene calls are TRBV28 and TRBJ1-2; perhaps TRBD1 as D (6 bases). The CDR3 consists of 15 residues. Per germline, CDR1 MDHEN and CDR2 SYDVKM. Trimming cost V 6 bases and J 10 bases, with 24 bases left between them. CDR3 DNA sequence: TGTGCCAGCAGCCGCCCGCAACAGGGAGTATCGGTCTACACCTTC. This encodes CASSRPQQGVSVYTF.

This clone was seen once. V gene TRBV15 combines with J gene TRBJ1-4; 9 nucleotides agree with TRBD1. CDR3 length: 15 amino acids. V gave up 5 bases and J gave up 8 bases; unmatched junction bases: 9. Germline lookup yields CDR1 LNHNV and CDR2 YYDKDF (reference sequence). CDR3 amino acids: CATSGAGTGNEKLFF. In DNA form, the CDR3 reads TGTGCCACCAGCGGGGCCGGGACAGGGAACGAAAAACTGTTTTTT.

The chain joins TRBV5-1 to TRBJ2-2; a weak D match, TRBD1 (7 bases). Trimming left V 0 bases short and J 7 bases short, with 10 bases between. Germline-derived CDR1 and CDR2 are SGHRS and YFSETQ. The CDR3 covers 14 residues. This chain's CDR3 is CASSLGGTVGELFF. The CDR3 nucleotides read TGCGCCAGCAGCTTGGGCGGGACAGTCGGGGAGCTGTTTTTT. The variable domain in full, with the rest retrieved from reference TRBV5-1 and TRBJ2-2, is KAGVTQTPRYLIKTRGQQVTLSCSPISGHRSVSWYQQTPGQGLQFLFEYFSETQRNKGNFPGRFSGRQFSNSRSEMNVSTLELGDSALYLCASSLGGTVGELFFGEGSRLTVL.

V is TRBV7-9 and J is TRBJ1-1; the match to TRBD1 covers 8 bases. The V gene's germline CDR1 is SEHNR and CDR2 FQNEAQ (reference sequence). The CDR3 totals 14 residues. After removal of 5 bases from V and 4 bases from J, the junction contained 6 bases not matched to a gene. The CDR3 region has the DNA TGTGCCAGCAGCCGTGGACAGGGTTTCACTGAAGCTTTCTTT. Amino acid sequence: CASSRGQGFTEAFF.

This clone was picked up one time. V and J are TRBV6-5 and TRBJ2-7; 9 bases match TRBD1. The CDR3 runs 15 residues. The germline CDR1 and CDR2 sequences are MNHEY and SVGAGI. The V and J ends lost 2 bases and 4 bases, in that order; junction bases with no gene match: 6. The CDR3, as DNA: TGTGCCAGCAGTTACCAGACAGGGGGGTTTTACGAGCAGTACTTC. The encoded protein is CASSYQTGGFYEQYF.

This clone has only one observation. V gene TRBV4-1 combines with J gene TRBJ1-4; 8 bases align to TRBD1. This CDR3 is built from 19 residues. J was trimmed by 0 bases and V by 1 base; bases with no gene match: 10. Germline assignment: CDR1 MGHRA and CDR2 YSYEKL. CDR3 amino acids: CASSQGPGQGPATNEKLFF. As DNA, the CDR3 is TGCGCCAGCAGCCAAGGACCCGGACAGGGACCAGCAACTAATGAAAAACTGTTTTTT.

A remark on this clone: This CDR3 is also generated by other DNA sequences in the sample. The rearrangement links TRBV18 to TRBJ1-2, with D unclear. CDR3 length: 14 amino acids. V lost 0 bases and J lost 2, with 7 bases in between. CDR1 KGHSH and CDR2 LQKENI come from the germline V gene. CDR3 bases: TGTGCCAGCTCACCACCGGCGGTGAACTATGGCTACACCTTC. Residues: CASSPPAVNYGYTF.

Only one count was recorded for this clone. The V call is TRBV10-3, the J call TRBJ1-5; TRBD1 agrees at 10 bases. With V trimmed by 4 bases and J by 6 bases, 3 bases remained unmatched. This CDR3 is built from 14 residues. Germline loops: CDR1 ENHRY, CDR2 SYGVKD. This chain's CDR3 is CAISGQGAGQPQHF. CDR3 nucleotide sequence: TGTGCCATCAGTGGACAGGGGGCTGGTCAGCCCCAGCATTTT.